Presented here are 3 T cell receptor beta chains from one specimen sequenced in a study of shared clonotypes between healthy human individuals. Some clones are missing from TCRdb's copy, which holds only in-frame ones; the method was immunoSEQ multiplex PCR. Of 450,000 to 600,000 clones listed, 79% are singletons. The sample consisted of PBMCs. These receptors all come from a woman aged 40 to 49 in good health. Some clones in this sample may be carry-over from other donors' samples.

The V and J genes are TRBV6-5 and TRBJ2-5; maybe TRBD1 (5 bases). Trimming pared 4 bases from V and 1 base from J, leaving 13 bases between. This CDR3 is 15 amino acids long. Germline V gives CDR1 MNHEY, CDR2 SVGAGI. In DNA form, the CDR3 reads TGTGCCAGCAGTTTACTCACAGGAGCCCAAGAGACCCAGTACTTC. Translated: CASSLLTGAQETQYF.

The chain links TRBV2 to TRBJ1-1, with TRBD1 identical over 7 bases. V trimming: 0 bases; J trimming: 0 bases; junction bases outside the gene matches: 4. CDR1 is SNHLY, CDR2 FYNNEI, per germline. The CDR3 totals 16 residues. CDR3 residues: CASSEAGGAMNTEAFF. The CDR3 coding sequence is TGTGCCAGCAGTGAAGCAGGGGGCGCGATGAACACTGAAGCTTTCTTT. The variable domain in full, completed from reference TRBV2 and TRBJ1-1, reads EPEVTQTPSHQVTQMGQEVILRCVPISNHLYFYWYRQILGQKVEFLVSFYNNEISEKSEIFDDQFSVERPDGSNFTLKIRSTKLEDSAMYFCASSEAGGAMNTEAFFGQGTRLTVV.

CDR3 region: CASSRLENTEAFF. CDR3 nucleotides: TGTGCCAGCAGCCGCCTGGAGAACACTGAAGCTTTCTTT. V gene TRBV28 combines with J gene TRBJ1-1; the D is unclear. Per the germline V gene, CDR1 is MDHEN and CDR2 is SYDVKM. V was pared by 6 bases and J by 1 base, with 9 bases between. There are 13 residues in the CDR3.